A selection of T cell receptor beta chains follows, all from one sample in a study of vaccination effects on CD4 cells after COVID-19. Method: immunoSEQ multiplex PCR; TCRdb's copy keeps in-frame clones and lacks some. This table has tens of thousands of clones, approximately 80% appearing once. No antigen has been identified for these receptors. The sample here was CD4+ T cells from PBMCs cultured with HCoV-229E spike peptides, taken after COVID-19 vaccination. The receptors here all came from a human donor who received a COVID-19 vaccine. The CDR3 runs from the conserved cysteine through the conserved F or W. A D gene is named only where the DNA matches it firmly. Clone size is stated in some rows and not others, as once, few, many or a class when expanded.

j_call: TRBJ1-4; cdr3_length: 15; d_call: NA; v_call: TRBV18; clone_size: NA; cdr3_aa: CASSPLVKGNEKLFF; cdr3_nt: TGTGCCAGCTCACCACTGGTGAAGGGGAATGAAAAACTGTTTTTT
j_call: TRBJ2-1; cdr3_length: 16; d_call: NA; v_call: TRBV28; clone_size: NA; cdr3_aa: CASSEGVAGAVRGQFF; cdr3_nt: TGTGCCAGCAGTGAGGGGGTTGCAGGGGCCGTCAGAGGGCAGTTCTTC
j_call: TRBJ2-5; cdr3_length: 16; d_call: TRBD2; v_call: TRBV25-1; clone_size: NA; cdr3_aa: CASSEFLAGDQETQYF; cdr3_nt: TGTGCCAGCAGTGAATTTCTAGCGGGGGATCAAGAGACCCAGTACTTC
j_call: TRBJ1-5; cdr3_length: 13; d_call: NA; v_call: TRBV6-5; clone_size: NA; cdr3_aa: CATGGSSNQPQHF; cdr3_nt: TGTGCCACGGGGGGGAGCAGCAATCAGCCCCAGCATTTT
j_call: TRBJ2-2; cdr3_length: 15; d_call: NA; v_call: TRBV3-1/TRBV3-2; clone_size: NA; cdr3_aa: CASSQVMGSTGELFF; cdr3_nt: TGTGCCAGCAGCCAAGTGATGGGGTCCACCGGGGAGCTGTTTTTT
j_call: TRBJ2-5; cdr3_length: 16; d_call: TRBD1; v_call: TRBV5-6; clone_size: NA; cdr3_aa: CASSLVVRQGVETQYF; cdr3_nt: TGTGCCAGCAGCTTGGTCGTTAGGCAGGGGGTCGAGACCCAGTACTTC
j_call: TRBJ2-2; cdr3_length: 17; d_call: NA; v_call: TRBV18; clone_size: once; cdr3_aa: CASSPELQVPNTGELFF; cdr3_nt: TGTGCCAGCTCACCGGAACTACAGGTACCGAACACCGGGGAGCTGTTTTTT
j_call: TRBJ1-3; cdr3_length: 16; d_call: NA; v_call: TRBV18; clone_size: NA; cdr3_aa: CASKSTGGKYGNTIYF; cdr3_nt: TGTGCCAGCAAATCAACCGGGGGGAAATATGGAAACACCATATATTTT
j_call: TRBJ2-3; cdr3_length: 12; d_call: NA; v_call: TRBV5-4; clone_size: once; cdr3_aa: CASSLDTDTQYF; cdr3_nt: TGTGCCAGCAGCTTGGACACAGATACGCAGTATTTT
j_call: TRBJ2-5; cdr3_length: 16; d_call: NA; v_call: TRBV5-1; clone_size: NA; cdr3_aa: CASSLAGGDGQETQYF; cdr3_nt: TGCGCCAGCAGCTTGGCGGGGGGCGACGGTCAAGAGACCCAGTACTTC
j_call: TRBJ2-3; cdr3_length: 15; d_call: TRBD1; v_call: TRBV19; clone_size: NA; cdr3_aa: CASRTTGNGLDTQYF; cdr3_nt: TGTGCCAGTAGGACGACAGGGAATGGTCTAGATACGCAGTATTTT
j_call: TRBJ2-1; cdr3_length: 15; d_call: TRBD1; v_call: TRBV12-5; clone_size: NA; cdr3_aa: CASGLMDRDYNEQFF; cdr3_nt: TGTGCTAGTGGTTTGATGGACAGGGACTACAATGAGCAGTTCTTC
j_call: TRBJ2-1; cdr3_length: 17; d_call: TRBD2; v_call: TRBV7-2; clone_size: NA; cdr3_aa: CASSLVGGTSEDNEQFF; cdr3_nt: TGTGCCAGCAGCTTAGTCGGAGGGACTAGCGAGGACAATGAGCAGTTCTTC
j_call: TRBJ1-3; cdr3_length: 17; d_call: NA; v_call: TRBV28; clone_size: NA; cdr3_aa: CASSRPGTKFSGNTIYF; cdr3_nt: TGTGCCAGTTCGCGCCCCGGGACAAAGTTCTCTGGAAACACCATATATTTT
j_call: TRBJ2-6; cdr3_length: 21; d_call: TRBD1; v_call: TRBV4-1; clone_size: NA; cdr3_aa: CASSQDTLKGQGLAGANVLTF; cdr3_nt: TGCGCCAGCAGCCAAGATACGTTGAAGGGACAGGGCTTAGCTGGGGCCAACGTCCTGACTTTC
j_call: TRBJ1-4; cdr3_length: 13; d_call: NA; v_call: TRBV11-2; clone_size: NA; cdr3_aa: CASSLSGKEKLFF; cdr3_nt: TGTGCCAGCAGCTTATCGGGGAAAGAAAAACTGTTTTTT
j_call: TRBJ2-5; cdr3_length: 15; d_call: TRBD2; v_call: TRBV9; clone_size: NA; cdr3_aa: CASSVGRGGGETQYF; cdr3_nt: TGTGCCAGCAGCGTAGGACGGGGGGGCGGAGAGACCCAGTACTTC
j_call: TRBJ2-2; cdr3_length: 16; d_call: NA; v_call: TRBV5-6; clone_size: few; cdr3_aa: CASSQVVGSNTGELFF; cdr3_nt: TGTGCCAGCAGCCAGGTAGTGGGCAGCAACACCGGGGAGCTGTTTTTT
j_call: TRBJ2-1; cdr3_length: 14; d_call: NA; v_call: TRBV7-3; clone_size: NA; cdr3_aa: CASSLRQSGGEQFF; cdr3_nt: TGTGCCAGCAGCTTAAGACAATCGGGCGGAGAGCAGTTCTTC
j_call: TRBJ1-1; cdr3_length: 14; d_call: NA; v_call: TRBV5-8; clone_size: NA; cdr3_aa: CASSLDDSYTEAFF; cdr3_nt: TGTGCCAGCAGCTTGGATGACAGTTACACTGAAGCTTTCTTT
j_call: TRBJ1-2; cdr3_length: 14; d_call: NA; v_call: TRBV9; clone_size: NA; cdr3_aa: CASSVAIGLYGYTF; cdr3_nt: TGTGCCAGCAGCGTAGCTATAGGCCTCTATGGCTACACCTTC
j_call: TRBJ1-2; cdr3_length: 14; d_call: NA; v_call: TRBV6-6; clone_size: NA; cdr3_aa: CASSYSGPVYGYTF; cdr3_nt: TGTGCCAGCAGTTACTCGGGTCCTGTGTATGGCTACACCTTC
j_call: TRBJ2-2; cdr3_length: 15; d_call: NA; v_call: TRBV9; clone_size: once; cdr3_aa: CASSYRSANTGELFF; cdr3_nt: TGTGCCAGCAGCTATAGGAGCGCGAACACCGGGGAGCTGTTTTTT
j_call: TRBJ2-2; cdr3_length: 15; d_call: NA; v_call: TRBV5-5; clone_size: NA; cdr3_aa: CASSLIGAGTGELFF; cdr3_nt: TGTGCCAGCAGCTTGATTGGCGCGGGCACCGGGGAGCTGTTTTTT
j_call: TRBJ2-4; cdr3_length: 13; d_call: NA; v_call: TRBV6-5; clone_size: NA; cdr3_aa: CASSYDYQNIQYF; cdr3_nt: TGTGCCAGCAGTTACGATTATCAAAACATTCAGTACTTC
j_call: TRBJ1-6; cdr3_length: 16; d_call: NA; v_call: TRBV27; clone_size: NA; cdr3_aa: CASSLWGRGLNSPLHF; cdr3_nt: TGTGCCAGCAGTTTATGGGGGAGAGGACTTAATTCACCCCTCCACTTT
j_call: TRBJ1-5; cdr3_length: 17; d_call: NA; v_call: TRBV12-5; clone_size: NA; cdr3_aa: CASGLVLGGLRFGPQHF; cdr3_nt: TGTGCTAGTGGTTTGGTTTTGGGGGGGCTGCGATTTGGGCCCCAGCATTTT
j_call: TRBJ2-2; cdr3_length: 16; d_call: TRBD2; v_call: TRBV5-6; clone_size: NA; cdr3_aa: CASSLWLAENTGELFF; cdr3_nt: TGTGCCAGCAGCTTGTGGCTAGCGGAGAACACCGGGGAGCTGTTTTTT
j_call: TRBJ2-1; cdr3_length: 13; d_call: NA; v_call: TRBV11-2; clone_size: NA; cdr3_aa: CASRNGLQNEQFF; cdr3_nt: TGTGCCAGCAGGAATGGACTACAGAATGAGCAGTTCTTC
j_call: TRBJ1-1; cdr3_length: 13; d_call: NA; v_call: TRBV6-5; clone_size: NA; cdr3_aa: CASMEQMNTEAFF; cdr3_nt: TGTGCCAGCATGGAACAGATGAACACTGAAGCTTTCTTT
j_call: TRBJ1-1; cdr3_length: 14; d_call: NA; v_call: TRBV5-1; clone_size: NA; cdr3_aa: CASSLAGMDTEAFF; cdr3_nt: TGCGCCAGCAGCTTAGCAGGGATGGATACTGAAGCTTTCTTT
j_call: TRBJ1-2; cdr3_length: 15; d_call: NA; v_call: TRBV19; clone_size: NA; cdr3_aa: CASTSADSLLAGYTF; cdr3_nt: TGTGCCAGTACCTCAGCCGACTCCCTTCTTGCGGGCTACACCTTC
j_call: TRBJ2-1; cdr3_length: 13; d_call: NA; v_call: TRBV24-1; clone_size: NA; cdr3_aa: CATSDSSPSEQFF; cdr3_nt: TGTGCCACCAGTGATTCGAGTCCCAGCGAGCAGTTCTTC
j_call: TRBJ1-5; cdr3_length: 13; d_call: NA; v_call: TRBV30; clone_size: few; cdr3_aa: CAWSRGNHQPQHF; cdr3_nt: TGTGCCTGGAGTAGAGGCAACCATCAGCCCCAGCATTTT
j_call: TRBJ2-2; cdr3_length: 14; d_call: NA; v_call: TRBV4-3; clone_size: NA; cdr3_aa: CASSHSVNTGELFF; cdr3_nt: TGCGCCAGCAGCCACTCCGTGAACACCGGGGAGCTGTTTTTT
j_call: TRBJ2-3; cdr3_length: 15; d_call: NA; v_call: TRBV12-5; clone_size: NA; cdr3_aa: CASGLARPATDTQYF; cdr3_nt: TGTGCTAGTGGTTTGGCCCGGCCCGCCACAGATACGCAGTATTTT
j_call: TRBJ1-6; cdr3_length: 13; d_call: TRBD1; v_call: TRBV29-1; clone_size: NA; cdr3_aa: CSGRTGDNSPLHF; cdr3_nt: TGCAGCGGAAGAACAGGGGACAATTCACCCCTCCACTTT
j_call: TRBJ1-4; cdr3_length: 14; d_call: TRBD1; v_call: TRBV5-6; clone_size: once; cdr3_aa: CASSLQGANEKLFF; cdr3_nt: TGTGCCAGCAGCTTACAGGGGGCTAATGAAAAACTGTTTTTT
j_call: TRBJ2-4; cdr3_length: 17; d_call: NA; v_call: TRBV5-1; clone_size: NA; cdr3_aa: CASSLTTGSRAKNIQYF; cdr3_nt: TGCGCCAGCAGCTTGACCACAGGGTCTCGGGCCAAAAACATTCAGTACTTC
j_call: TRBJ1-1; cdr3_length: 16; d_call: TRBD1; v_call: TRBV11-2; clone_size: once; cdr3_aa: CASSSRQGEGNTEAFF; cdr3_nt: TGTGCCAGCAGCTCCAGACAGGGCGAGGGTAACACTGAAGCTTTCTTT
j_call: TRBJ1-2; cdr3_length: 13; d_call: NA; v_call: TRBV28; clone_size: NA; cdr3_aa: CASSKQTDYGYTF; cdr3_nt: TGTGCCAGCAGCAAGCAGACGGACTATGGCTACACCTTC
j_call: TRBJ1-1; cdr3_length: 14; d_call: NA; v_call: TRBV15; clone_size: NA; cdr3_aa: CATSRGNSYTEAFF; cdr3_nt: TGTGCCACCAGCAGAGGGAACAGCTACACTGAAGCTTTCTTT
j_call: TRBJ1-4; cdr3_length: 15; d_call: TRBD1; v_call: TRBV5-1; clone_size: NA; cdr3_aa: CASSSPGGTNEKLFF; cdr3_nt: TGCGCCAGCAGCTCGCCAGGGGGCACTAATGAAAAACTGTTTTTT
j_call: TRBJ2-2; cdr3_length: 16; d_call: TRBD2; v_call: TRBV9; clone_size: NA; cdr3_aa: CASSAPGRVDTGELFF; cdr3_nt: TGTGCCAGCAGCGCGCCAGGGAGGGTGGACACCGGGGAGCTGTTTTTT
j_call: TRBJ1-2; cdr3_length: 15; d_call: NA; v_call: TRBV19; clone_size: NA; cdr3_aa: CASSLTVIGGYGYTF; cdr3_nt: TGTGCCAGTAGTTTAACAGTTATTGGAGGCTATGGCTACACCTTC
j_call: TRBJ2-5; cdr3_length: 17; d_call: TRBD1; v_call: TRBV30; clone_size: NA; cdr3_aa: CAWRIWEPGQGKETQYF; cdr3_nt: TGTGCCTGGAGGATTTGGGAACCGGGACAGGGAAAGGAGACCCAGTACTTC
j_call: TRBJ1-4; cdr3_length: 13; d_call: NA; v_call: TRBV28; clone_size: once; cdr3_aa: CASRGHGGEKLFF; cdr3_nt: TGTGCCAGCAGGGGGCACGGTGGAGAAAAACTGTTTTTT